This TCR beta chain was observed in a study of blood T cell repertoires in COVID-19. Study-level background: The United States, Italy and Spain were the sources of the acute and convalescent COVID-19 samples. PBMCs, B-cell-depleted T cells, or T cells were the source of the cDNA or gDNA that made up the material.

Authors' analysis steps: Quantification of nucleated cells was approximated via reference gene primer amplification. The table came from immunoSEQ multiplex PCR; TCRdb's copy has only in-frame clones and leaves some out. V and J calls plus clone size are reproduced from that table; the DNA served to infer D and trimming. The sample lists more than 80,000 clones; 70% to 75% were seen once. V was pared by 7 bases and J by 0 bases, with 12 bases between. In germline, CDR1 is KGHDR, CDR2 SFDVKD. The CDR3 length is 14 residues. The genes are TRBV24-1 and TRBJ2-7, with D maybe TRBD1 (6 bases). This clonotype was sampled from a human donor with acute or convalescent COVID-19. The donor label of this sample is uncertain. The sequenced sample consisted of peripheral blood. CDR3 amino acids: CATSDQGNSYEQYF. For the CDR3, the DNA is TGTGCCACCAGCGATCAGGGGAACTCCTACGAGCAGTACTTC.